The clone carrying this T cell receptor (beta chain) was counted a few times. Its antigen is not known. The time point: newly diagnosed GD, antithyroid drugs for less than 3 months. PBMC RNA served as the TCR library source. Investigators prepared the TCR beta libraries by applying iRepertoire HTBI primers and Arm-PCR of CDR3 regions. Using its own MiXCR run on the multiplex PCR reads, TCRdb lists one record per CDR3 protein. The table records 680,000 or so distinct CDR3 sequences, approximately 15% of them present only once. The data are from a study of regulatory T cells in long-lasting Graves disease. Trimming at V came to 2 bases and at J to 3 bases, leaving 5 bases not matched to a gene. This CDR3 is 15 amino acids long. The germline CDR1 and CDR2 sequences are SGHRS and YFSETQ. Study conclusions and caveats: Having few samples may have compromised the accuracy.

The same data also contributed to another study, on T cells in Graves' hyperthyroidism and ophthalmopathy. That publication notes: With the HTBI primer set, the TCR CDR3 went through a first round of RT-PCR.

The TCR sequence derives from a woman in her thirties with Graves disease. The sample here was peripheral blood mononuclear cells (PBMCs), taken at new diagnosis, from a patient treated with antithyroid drugs. V usage is TRBV5-1 and J usage is TRBJ2-1, with 7 positions matching TRBD2. For the CDR3, the DNA is TGCGCCAGCAGCTTTGACCGGGGGGACTACAATGAGCAGTTCTTC. This codes for CASSFDRGDYNEQFF.